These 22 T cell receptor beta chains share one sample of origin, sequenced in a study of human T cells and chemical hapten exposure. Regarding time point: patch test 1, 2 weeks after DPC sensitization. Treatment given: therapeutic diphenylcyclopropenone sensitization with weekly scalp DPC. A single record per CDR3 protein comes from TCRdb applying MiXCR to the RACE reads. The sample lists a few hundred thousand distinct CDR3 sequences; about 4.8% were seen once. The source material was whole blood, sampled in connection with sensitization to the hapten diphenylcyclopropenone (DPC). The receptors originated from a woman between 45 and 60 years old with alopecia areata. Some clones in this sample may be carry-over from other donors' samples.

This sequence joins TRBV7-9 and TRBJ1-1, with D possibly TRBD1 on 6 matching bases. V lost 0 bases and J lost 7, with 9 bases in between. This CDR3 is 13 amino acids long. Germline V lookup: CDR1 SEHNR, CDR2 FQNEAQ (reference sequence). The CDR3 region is CASSLAGRGEAFF. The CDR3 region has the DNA TGTGCCAGCAGCTTAGCGGGCAGGGGTGAAGCTTTCTTT.

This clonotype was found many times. The CDR3 sequence is CASSLVAAASTDTQYF. The CDR3 region has the DNA TGTGCCAGCAGCTTAGTAGCGGCTGCTAGCACAGATACGCAGTATTTT. The chain couples TRBV7-6 to TRBJ2-3; maybe TRBD2 (6 bases). CDR3 length: 16 amino acids. The V end was cut by 1 base, the J end by 0 bases, with 11 bases between. Germline lookup yields CDR1 SGHVS and CDR2 FNYEAQ. Together with reference TRBV7-6 and TRBJ2-3, the CDR3 gives the full variable domain: GAGVSQSPRYKVTKRGQDVALRCDPISGHVSLYWYRQALGQGPEFLTYFNYEAQQDKSGLPNDRFSAERPEGSISTLTIQRTEQRDSAMYRCASSLVAAASTDTQYFGPGTRLTVL.

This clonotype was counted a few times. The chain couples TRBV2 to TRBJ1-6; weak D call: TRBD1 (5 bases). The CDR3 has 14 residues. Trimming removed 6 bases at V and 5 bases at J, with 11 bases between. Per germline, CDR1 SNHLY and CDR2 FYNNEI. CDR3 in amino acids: CASRSRGDNSPLHF. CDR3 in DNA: TGTGCCAGCAGGTCGAGAGGGGATAATTCACCCCTCCACTTT.

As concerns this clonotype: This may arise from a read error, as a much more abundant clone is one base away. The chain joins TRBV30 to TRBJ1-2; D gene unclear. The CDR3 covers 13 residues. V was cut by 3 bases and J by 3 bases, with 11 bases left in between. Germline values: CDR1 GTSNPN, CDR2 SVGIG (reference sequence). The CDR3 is CAWSRGGHYGYTF. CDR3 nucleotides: TGTGCCTGGAGCCGGGGAGGGCACTATGGCTACACCTTC.

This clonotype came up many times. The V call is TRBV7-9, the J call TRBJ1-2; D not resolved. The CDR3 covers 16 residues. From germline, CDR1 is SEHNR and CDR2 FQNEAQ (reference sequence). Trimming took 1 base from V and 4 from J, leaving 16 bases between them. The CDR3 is CASSLDRGTSSYGYTF. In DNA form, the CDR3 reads TGTGCCAGCAGCTTAGATCGGGGTACGTCTTCCTATGGCTACACCTTC.

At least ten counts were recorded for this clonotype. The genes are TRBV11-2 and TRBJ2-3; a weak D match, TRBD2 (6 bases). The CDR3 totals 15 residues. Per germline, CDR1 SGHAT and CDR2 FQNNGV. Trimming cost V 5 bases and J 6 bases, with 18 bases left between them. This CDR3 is CASSLTAREADTQYF. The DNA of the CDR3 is TGTGCCAGCAGCCTGACCGCCAGGGAGGCGGATACGCAGTATTTT.

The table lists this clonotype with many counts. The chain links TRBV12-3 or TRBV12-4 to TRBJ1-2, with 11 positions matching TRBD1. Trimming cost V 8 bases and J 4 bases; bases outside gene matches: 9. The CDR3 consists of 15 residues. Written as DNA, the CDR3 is TGTGCCAGCGGATTCGGGACAGGGGGTCTCTATGGCTACACCTTC. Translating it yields CASGFGTGGLYGYTF.

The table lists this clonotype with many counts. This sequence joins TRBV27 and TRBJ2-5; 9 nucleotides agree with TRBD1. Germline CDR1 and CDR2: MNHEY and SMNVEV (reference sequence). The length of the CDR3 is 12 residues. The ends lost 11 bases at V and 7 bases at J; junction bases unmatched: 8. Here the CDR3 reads CAVWTGVGTQYF. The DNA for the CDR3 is TGTGCCGTCTGGACAGGGGTGGGGACCCAGTACTTC.

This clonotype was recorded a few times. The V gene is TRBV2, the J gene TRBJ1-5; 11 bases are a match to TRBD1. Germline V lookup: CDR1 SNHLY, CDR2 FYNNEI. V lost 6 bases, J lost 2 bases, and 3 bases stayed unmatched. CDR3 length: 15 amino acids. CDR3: CASSGQGAGNQPQHF. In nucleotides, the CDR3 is TGTGCCAGCAGCGGACAGGGGGCAGGCAATCAGCCCCAGCATTTT. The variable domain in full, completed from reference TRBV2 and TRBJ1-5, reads EPEVTQTPSHQVTQMGQEVILRCVPISNHLYFYWYRQILGQKVEFLVSFYNNEISEKSEIFDDQFSVERPDGSNFTLKIRSTKLEDSAMYFCASSGQGAGNQPQHFGDGTRLSIL.

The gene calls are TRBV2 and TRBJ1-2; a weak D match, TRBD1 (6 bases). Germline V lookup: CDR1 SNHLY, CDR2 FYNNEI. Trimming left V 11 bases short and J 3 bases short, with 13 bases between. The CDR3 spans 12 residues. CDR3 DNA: TGTGCCTGGCCGGGACAAGACTATGGCTACACCTTC. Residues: CAWPGQDYGYTF.

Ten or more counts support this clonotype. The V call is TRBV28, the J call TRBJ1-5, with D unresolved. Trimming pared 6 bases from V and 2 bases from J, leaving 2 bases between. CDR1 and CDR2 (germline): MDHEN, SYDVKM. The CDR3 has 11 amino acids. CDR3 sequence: CASSGNQPQHF. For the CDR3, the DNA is TGTGCCAGCAGCGGCAATCAGCCCCAGCATTTT.

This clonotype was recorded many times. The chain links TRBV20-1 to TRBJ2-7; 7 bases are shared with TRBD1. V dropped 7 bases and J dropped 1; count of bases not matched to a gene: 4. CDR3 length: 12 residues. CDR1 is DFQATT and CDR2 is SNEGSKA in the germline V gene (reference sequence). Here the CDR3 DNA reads TGCAGTGTAACGGGACAGTCCTACGAGCAGTACTTC. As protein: CSVTGQSYEQYF.

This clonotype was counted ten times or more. The DNA of the CDR3 is TGTGCCAGCAGCTTGGAGGGGGAGATAGGCCCTTGGGGTGAAGCTTTCTTT. Translating it yields CASSLEGEIGPWGEAFF. The chain has TRBV5-5 and TRBJ1-1; D might be TRBD1 (6 bases). The germline CDR1 and CDR2 sequences are SGHKS and YYEKEE (reference sequence). The CDR3 is 17 amino acids. Trimming removed 0 bases from V and 7 bases from J, with 22 bases in between.

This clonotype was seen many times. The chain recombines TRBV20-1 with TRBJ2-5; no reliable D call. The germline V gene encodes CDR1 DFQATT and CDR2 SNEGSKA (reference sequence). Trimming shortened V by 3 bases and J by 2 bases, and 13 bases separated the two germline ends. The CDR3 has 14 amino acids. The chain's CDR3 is CSARGQALQETQYF. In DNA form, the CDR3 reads TGCAGTGCTAGGGGCCAGGCGTTGCAAGAGACCCAGTACTTC.

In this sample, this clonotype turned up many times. The CDR3 region has the DNA TGTGCCATCAACGGCAGAATAAGAGAGACCCAGTACTTC. Its protein is CAINGRIRETQYF. The chain is built from TRBV10-3 and TRBJ2-5; D unresolved. Trimming took 7 bases from V and 4 from J, leaving 13 bases between them. This CDR3 spans 13 amino acids. Germline CDR1 and CDR2: ENHRY and SYGVKD.

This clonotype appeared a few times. The CDR3: CSAYRGTNSPLHF. The DNA of the CDR3 is TGCAGTGCTTACAGGGGGACGAATTCACCCCTCCACTTT. The chain employs TRBV20-1 and TRBJ1-6; 8 nucleotides align to TRBD1. V lost 5 bases and J lost 7; bases outside the gene matches: 4. Germline CDR1 DFQATT, CDR2 SNEGSKA (reference sequence). The CDR3 totals 13 residues.

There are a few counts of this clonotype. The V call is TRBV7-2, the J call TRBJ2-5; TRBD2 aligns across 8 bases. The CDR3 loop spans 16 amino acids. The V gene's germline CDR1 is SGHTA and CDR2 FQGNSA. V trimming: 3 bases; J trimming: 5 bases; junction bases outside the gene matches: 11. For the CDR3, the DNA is TGTGCCAGCAGCTTCGGCGGGAGGAGGGTGGAGGAGACCCAGTACTTC. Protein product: CASSFGGRRVEETQYF.

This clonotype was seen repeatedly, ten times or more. The CDR3 DNA sequence: TGCAGTGCTAGTACCGGAGGTGATCTATTCTCCTACGAGCAGTACTTC. This codes for CSASTGGDLFSYEQYF. V and J are TRBV20-1 and TRBJ2-7; the D gene is possibly TRBD2 (5 bases). Trimming took off 3 bases at V and 0 bases at J, with 18 bases between the two ends. CDR3 size: 16 residues. CDR1 and CDR2 from the germline V gene are DFQATT and SNEGSKA (reference sequence).

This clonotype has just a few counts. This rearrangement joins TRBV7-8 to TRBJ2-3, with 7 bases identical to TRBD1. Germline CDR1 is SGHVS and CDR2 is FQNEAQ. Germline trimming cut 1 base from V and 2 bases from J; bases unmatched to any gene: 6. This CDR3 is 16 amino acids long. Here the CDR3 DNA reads TGTGCCAGCAGCTTAGGAGGGGGCGCAACCACAGATACGCAGTATTTT. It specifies CASSLGGGATTDTQYF. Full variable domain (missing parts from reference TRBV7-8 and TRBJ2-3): GAGVSQSPRYKVAKRGQDVALRCDPISGHVSLFWYQQALGQGPEFLTYFQNEAQLDKSGLPSDRFFAERPEGSVSTLKIQRTQQEDSAVYLCASSLGGGATTDTQYFGPGTRLTVL.

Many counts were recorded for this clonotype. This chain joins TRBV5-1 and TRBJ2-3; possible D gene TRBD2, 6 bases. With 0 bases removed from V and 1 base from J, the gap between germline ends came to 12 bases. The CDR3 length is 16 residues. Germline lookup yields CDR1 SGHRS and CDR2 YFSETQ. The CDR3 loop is CASSLADLAGTDTQYF. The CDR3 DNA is TGCGCCAGCAGCTTGGCCGATTTAGCGGGCACAGATACGCAGTATTTT.

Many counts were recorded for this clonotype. For the CDR3, the DNA is TGCGCCAGCAACCCTGGACAGAACACCGGGGAGCTGTTTTTT. Its protein product is CASNPGQNTGELFF. The rearrangement joins TRBV5-1 to TRBJ2-2; tentative D call: TRBD1 (5 bases). The CDR3 sequence is 14 residues long. In germline, CDR1 is SGHRS, CDR2 YFSETQ. The V and J ends lost 6 bases and 1 base respectively, with 10 bases between them.

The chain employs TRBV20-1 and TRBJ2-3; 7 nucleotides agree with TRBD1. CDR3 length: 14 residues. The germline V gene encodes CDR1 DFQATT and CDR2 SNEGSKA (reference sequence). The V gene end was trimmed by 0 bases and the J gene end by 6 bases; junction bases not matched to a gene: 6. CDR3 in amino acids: CSARESGGQDTQYF. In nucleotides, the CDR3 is TGCAGTGCTAGAGAATCAGGGGGTCAGGATACGCAGTATTTT.